What follows is one T cell receptor (beta chain) and its context. Its binding antigen is unknown. Qualities for individual bases were not recorded, and no much larger clone is one base off. These data come from a study of control samples from healthy donors and cancer patients (TCRdb year 2020). CDR1 and CDR2 (LNHDA, SQIVND) derive from the germline V gene (reference sequence). The CDR3 numbers 15 residues from cysteine through phenylalanine. Only the CDR3 DNA is retained, 45 bases long and in frame from the first base. Trimmed from V: 8 bases; trimmed from J: 10 bases; junction bases lacking a gene match: 17. Library generation was performed with the immunoSEQ multiplex PCR assay. TCRdb took over this immuneACCESS table, retaining in-frame rearrangements with V and J assigned. Such tables are incomplete; in checked studies, under half of the missing clones stem from an unresolved V gene, and the remainder is unexplained. The sample profile shows 100,000 to 150,000 clones; 75% to 95% of them were found once. The ten largest account for 2% to 2.5% of the sample.

This clonotype was obtained from a man in his late teens or twenties in good health. Sequenced sample: blood. The rearranged segments are TRBV19 and TRBJ2-1; 7 bases in the junction line up with TRBD2. The CDR3 amino acid sequence is: CASSPKLASGWEQFF. The sequence in DNA is TGTGCCAGTTCTCCTAAACTAGCGTCCGGTTGGGAGCAGTTCTTC.